Below, 8 T cell receptor beta chains from the same sample are listed, as sequenced in a study of cytomegalovirus exposure and HLA in healthy donors. Assay: immunoSEQ multiplex PCR; the TCRdb copy retains only in-frame clones and omits some. The data hold under 300,000 clones, with around 87% observed a single time. The specimen sequenced was PBMCs. The receptors here all came from a woman in her twenties or thirties in good health and CMV-seropositive.

CDR3 protein: CASRPAGLTSGYTF. The DNA of the CDR3 is TGTGCCAGCAGACCCGCGGGCCTAACTAGCGGCTACACCTTC. V and J are TRBV27 and TRBJ1-2; D is uncertain. Germline V gene lookup returns CDR1 MNHEY and CDR2 SMNVEV (reference sequence). Trimming took 6 bases from V and 8 from J, leaving 19 bases between them. The CDR3 has 14 residues.

V and J are TRBV9 and TRBJ2-3; no firm D call. This CDR3 is built from 15 residues. V lost 0 bases, J lost 4 bases, and 12 bases lay in between. CDR1 and CDR2 (germline): SGDLS, YYNGEE. CDR3 amino acids: CASSVEALGSDTQYF. The CDR3 nucleotides read TGTGCCAGCAGCGTAGAGGCTCTAGGCTCAGATACGCAGTATTTT.

The rearrangement joins TRBV23-1 to TRBJ2-5, with D possibly matching TRBD1 (6 bases). TRBV23-1 is known as an ORF, though its function is uncertain. CDR3 length equals 16 residues. Trimming pared 6 bases from V and 4 bases from J, leaving 21 bases between. Here the CDR3 DNA reads TGCGCCAGCAGGACCCGGAGACAGGAGGATTTAGAGACCCAGTACTTC. It codes for CASRTRRQEDLETQYF.

This chain links TRBV6-5 with TRBJ1-5; D might be TRBD1 (5 bases). Per germline, CDR1 MNHEY and CDR2 SVGAGI. Trimming took off 2 bases at V and 7 bases at J, with 12 bases between the two ends. This CDR3 contains 14 residues. CDR3 sequence reads: CASSYGQGGQPQHF. The DNA of the CDR3 is TGTGCCAGCAGTTACGGTCAGGGTGGACAGCCCCAGCATTTT.

The J gene is TRBJ2-3, the V gene TRBV5-6; D is undetermined. CDR1 is SGHDT, CDR2 YYEEEE, per germline. V shed 0 bases and J shed 5 bases, with 10 bases lying between them. The CDR3 extends over 14 amino acids. This CDR3 is CASSLGPRGDTQYF. CDR3 DNA sequence: TGTGCCAGCAGCTTGGGACCTAGAGGAGATACGCAGTATTTT.

CDR3 DNA sequence: TGTGCCGGATCTCAGGGGGCTTTGAATGAGCAGTTCTTC. It codes for CAGSQGALNEQFF. The rearrangement uses TRBV7-2 and TRBJ2-1, with TRBD1 matching over 8 bases. J gave up 7 bases and V 11 bases, and 10 bases lay outside the gene matches. CDR1 and CDR2 from the germline V gene are SGHTA and FQGNSA. The CDR3 is 13 amino acids.

V usage is TRBV4-1 and J usage is TRBJ1-4; D gene ambiguous. Germline V lookup: CDR1 MGHRA, CDR2 YSYEKL. This CDR3 spans 15 amino acids. V lost 1 base to trimming and J lost 0 bases, with 6 bases between them. The CDR3 nucleotides read TGCGCCAGCAGCCAAGTAATTGCAACTAATGAAAAACTGTTTTTT. The encoded protein is CASSQVIATNEKLFF.

J is TRBJ2-5 and V is TRBV11-3; TRBD2 might be the D (7 bases). Germline loops: CDR1 SGHNT, CDR2 YENEEA. Trimming shortened V by 5 bases and J by 5 bases, and 15 bases separated the two germline ends. The CDR3 is made up of 14 amino acids. The CDR3 sequence: CASSRGGLGETQYF. The DNA for the CDR3 is TGTGCCAGCAGCCGCGGGGGCTTGGGTGAGACCCAGTACTTC.